Below, one T cell receptor beta chain is given with its context. This CDR3 is 16 amino acids long. The germline CDR1 and CDR2 sequences are MNHEY and SVGAGI. J gave up 6 bases and V 2 bases, and 6 bases lay outside the gene matches. The source of the sample is a study of blood T cell repertoires in COVID-19. Patients from Seattle were sampled longitudinally, starting during active infection. Original processing methods: Using reference gene primer amplification, nucleated cell counts were estimated. Using immunoSEQ multiplex PCR, the repertoire was profiled, and TCRdb retains in-frame clones only, with some absent. Clonal size and the V and J genes are those of that table, whereas D and trimming came from the DNA. This sample yields about 180,000 clones, of which under 85% are seen a single time; 6.9% belongs to the top ten.

The sequence came from a man older than 75 with COVID-19, enrolled during active disease. Input material: peripheral blood. The rearrangement links TRBV6-5 to TRBJ1-4; 10 bases fit TRBD1. The CDR3 is CASSYTTGTGDEKLFF. The DNA for the CDR3 is TGTGCCAGCAGTTACACGACCGGGACAGGGGATGAAAAACTGTTTTTT.